The 26 T cell receptor beta chains listed next were all sequenced from one sample in a study of blood T cells in healthy people across ages. A sample-barcoded 5' primer and a J-beta primer mix were used in a second PCR of about 7 to 12 cycles. TCRdb recomputed calls from the 5' RACE reads with MiXCR, one row per CDR3 protein. The repertoire holds around 990,000 distinct CDR3 sequences, about 25% seen once, with 0.75% in the top ten. This same sample was also part of a study on T cells of mothers and their children.

Source material: blood. Source of these receptors: a girl aged 2 to 10 in good health.

This clonotype appeared a few times. Here the CDR3 omits its conserved ending phenylalanine or tryptophan, so a read error is the likely source. The chain joins TRBV12-3 or TRBV12-4 to TRBJ1-2; D might be TRBD1 (6 bases). The V and J ends lost 3 bases and 2 bases respectively, with 7 bases between them. The CDR3 runs to 13 residues. CDR3 residues: CASSFQGNYGYTL. CDR3 bases: TGTGCCAGCAGTTTTCAGGGGAACTATGGCTACACCCTC.

This clonotype turned up a few times. This sequence joins TRBV4-1 and TRBJ2-5, with 9 positions matching TRBD2. The ends lost 4 bases at V and 2 bases at J; junction bases unmatched: 2. The CDR3 runs to 14 residues. Germline assignment: CDR1 MGHRA and CDR2 YSYEKL. The CDR3 bases are TGCGCCAGCAGCCGGCGGGAGGGGCAAGAGACCCAGTACTTC. This gives the protein CASSRREGQETQYF.

The chain couples TRBV29-1 to TRBJ2-7; D may be TRBD1 or TRBD2 (5 bases each). V gave up 3 bases and J gave up 11 bases, with 5 bases separating them. The length of the CDR3 is 8 residues. Germline V CDR1 and CDR2: SQVTM, ANQGSEA. DNA for the CDR3: TGCAGCGTTGAGGGGGAGTACTTC. Its translation: CSVEGEYF.

The chain has TRBV6-5 and TRBJ1-1, with D unresolved. Germline CDR1 is MNHEY and CDR2 is SVGAGI. The CDR3 runs to 13 residues. With 7 bases removed from V and 0 bases from J, the gap between germline ends came to 9 bases. The CDR3 loop is CASTSGLNTEAFF. The CDR3 DNA reads as TGTGCCAGCACCAGCGGCCTGAACACTGAAGCTTTCTTT.

This clonotype has just a few counts. This chain uses TRBV5-1 with TRBJ2-7; D possibly matches TRBD1 or TRBD2 (5 bases each). V lost 0 bases and J 0 bases, leaving 10 bases between the germline ends. Germline lookup yields CDR1 SGHRS and CDR2 YFSETQ. The length of the CDR3 is 15 residues. The CDR3: CASSLEKGSSYEQYF. CDR3 coding DNA: TGCGCCAGCAGCTTGGAGAAGGGGAGCTCCTACGAGCAGTACTTC.

The J gene is TRBJ2-1, the V gene TRBV2; the D gene is possibly TRBD2 (6 bases). The DNA end lines up better with TRBJ2-7; the J call may be wrong. Germline V gene sequence: CDR1 SNHLY, CDR2 FYNNEI. The CDR3 runs to 14 residues. The CDR3 DNA is TGTGCCAGCTCAGAGGAGGGCTCCGCCTACGAGCAGTACTTC. Translating gives CASSEEGSAYEQYF.

The chain links TRBV2 to TRBJ2-3; TRBD2 aligns across 11 bases. This CDR3 spans 17 amino acids. The trim removed 8 bases at V and 3 bases at J, leaving 13 bases unmatched. Looked up from germline, CDR1 is SNHLY and CDR2 is FYNNEI. This CDR3 is CASDTTSGEGRTDTQYF. DNA for the CDR3: TGTGCCAGCGATACGACTAGCGGGGAAGGTCGAACAGATACGCAGTATTTT.

The chain is built from TRBV29-1 and TRBJ1-2, with D unresolved. Trimming took off 7 bases at V and 7 bases at J, with 13 bases between the two ends. Per germline, CDR1 SQVTM and CDR2 ANQGSEA. The CDR3 length is 11 residues. CDR3 amino acids: CSAIQEGGYTF. CDR3 nucleotides: TGCAGCGCAATCCAGGAGGGTGGCTACACCTTC.

The chain recombines TRBV28 with TRBJ2-5; 8 bases line up with TRBD1. The DNA end lines up better with TRBJ2-1; the J call may be wrong. The CDR3 spans 15 residues. Germline loops: CDR1 MDHEN, CDR2 SYDVKM. The CDR3: CASNPGQEDPNEQFF. For the CDR3, the DNA is TGTGCCAGCAATCCGGGACAGGAGGATCCCAATGAGCAGTTCTTC.

This clonotype showed up just a few times. This sequence joins TRBV28 and TRBJ2-1, with 10 nucleotides matching TRBD2. The J call may not be correct, given that the DNA end is closer to TRBJ2-7. CDR3 size: 16 residues. Per germline, CDR1 MDHEN and CDR2 SYDVKM. The CDR3 reads CASSSQASGSLYEQYF. CDR3 coding DNA: TGTGCCAGCAGTTCCCAGGCTAGCGGGAGCCTCTACGAGCAGTACTTC.

This clonotype showed up just a few times. The chain joins TRBV7-2 to TRBJ2-5; D unresolved. Germline loops: CDR1 SGHTA, CDR2 FQGNSA. Trimming pared 5 bases from V and 2 bases from J, leaving 15 bases between. This CDR3 has 15 amino acids. The chain's CDR3 is CASSARSKRQETQYF. CDR3 in DNA: TGTGCCAGCAGCGCAAGGTCCAAACGTCAAGAGACCCAGTACTTC. Filled out from reference TRBV7-2 and TRBJ2-5, the complete variable domain reads GAGVSQSPSNKVTEKGKDVELRCDPISGHTALYWYRQSLGQGLEFLIYFQGNSAPDKSGLPSDRFSAERTGGSVSTLTIQRTQQEDSAVYLCASSARSKRQETQYFGPGTRLLVL.

This chain uses TRBV11-1 with TRBJ2-5, with 8 bases identical to TRBD2. The DNA end lines up better with TRBJ2-7; the J call may be wrong. The CDR3 covers 15 residues. Germline CDR1 reads SGHAT; CDR2 reads FQDESV (reference sequence). The CDR3 DNA is TGTGCCAGCAGCCCCGGGAGGGTAATCTCCTACGAGCAGTACTTC. Its protein is CASSPGRVISYEQYF.

Remarks on this clonotype: One end of the junction varies from germline; a read error may be responsible. The rearrangement links TRBV6-2 or TRBV6-3 to TRBJ2-5, with TRBD2 matching 7 bases. The DNA end is more similar to TRBJ2-1, so the J call may be wrong. This CDR3 is 16 amino acids long. Germline V gene lookup returns CDR1 MNHEY and CDR2 SVGEGT. CDR3 loop: CASSYPSGGLNNGQFF. CDR3 sequence (DNA): TGTGCCAGCAGTTACCCCTCGGGGGGATTAAACAATGGGCAGTTCTTC.

The chain couples TRBV7-3 to TRBJ2-3; 11 bases line up with TRBD2. The CDR3 length is 13 residues. Trimming cost V 0 bases and J 15 bases; bases outside gene matches: 5. The germline V gene encodes CDR1 SGHTA and CDR2 FQGTGA. The CDR3 is CASSLTGTSGAYF. The CDR3 DNA is TGTGCCAGCAGCTTAACGGGGACTAGCGGTGCATATTTT.

V gene TRBV3-1 combines with J gene TRBJ2-1, with D possibly being TRBD1 or TRBD2 (5 bases each). CDR3 length: 15 residues. With 4 bases removed from V and 0 bases from J, the gap between germline ends came to 10 bases. Germline CDR1 and CDR2: LGHDT and YNNKEL (reference sequence). The CDR3 here is CASSRWGSSYNEQFF. The CDR3 DNA sequence: TGTGCCAGCAGCCGGTGGGGGAGCTCCTACAATGAGCAGTTCTTC.

The chain links TRBV10-3 to TRBJ2-2; D is possibly TRBD2 (5 bases). This CDR3 contains 14 residues. Germline values: CDR1 ENHRY, CDR2 SYGVKD. Deletions cut 3 bases from V and 4 bases from J, with 9 bases between. CDR3: CAISEGGGTGELFF. Written as DNA, the CDR3 is TGTGCCATCAGTGAAGGAGGAGGCACCGGGGAGCTGTTTTTT.

This sequence joins TRBV18 and TRBJ1-1, with D possibly matching TRBD1 (6 bases). The CDR3 is 14 amino acids. In germline, CDR1 is KGHSH, CDR2 LQKENI. The V end lost 5 bases, the J end lost 8 bases, and 18 bases lay between the germline ends. DNA of the CDR3: TGTGCCAGCTCATCTTACAGGGAAAGTGGCGAAGCTTTCTTT. It is translated as CASSSYRESGEAFF.

This clonotype was counted a few times. The chain uses TRBV29-1 and TRBJ2-2; no definite D call. Germline V lookup: CDR1 SQVTM, CDR2 ANQGSEA. V lost 7 bases and J lost 5, with 11 bases in between. The CDR3 is 12 residues long. CDR3 sequence (DNA): TGCAGCGCAGCCTTGGGAACCGGGGAGCTGTTTTTT. The encoded protein is CSAALGTGELFF.

The chain uses TRBV29-1 and TRBJ2-7; D unclear. V lost 7 bases and J lost 0, with 7 bases in between. Germline CDR1 reads SQVTM; CDR2 reads ANQGSEA. The CDR3 totals 11 residues. The CDR3 coding sequence is TGCAGCGCCTTCGGCTCCTACGAGCAGTACTTC. Amino acid sequence: CSAFGSYEQYF.

The chain joins TRBV7-9 to TRBJ2-5, with 7 positions matching TRBD1. Unmatched junction bases numbered 9, after V lost 3 bases and J lost 2 bases. CDR1 and CDR2 from the germline V gene are SEHNR and FQNEAQ (reference sequence). CDR3 length: 16 amino acids. The CDR3 coding sequence is TGTGCCAGCAGCTTGGTCGACAGGGTATTACAAGAGACCCAGTACTTC. Protein sequence: CASSLVDRVLQETQYF.

This clonotype was detected only a few times. The chain combines TRBV6-6 with TRBJ2-1, with D maybe TRBD2 (6 bases). The better agreement between TRBJ2-7 and the DNA end casts doubt on the J call. Germline CDR1 reads MNHNY; CDR2 reads SVGAGI (reference sequence). This CDR3 region has 12 residues. In nucleotides, the CDR3 is TGTGCCAGCAGCGGGAGCCAAGACGAGCAGTACTTC. The encoded protein is CASSGSQDEQYF.

V usage is TRBV4-3 and J usage is TRBJ2-7; 9 nucleotides agree with TRBD1. Per germline, CDR1 LGHNA and CDR2 YSLEER. After removal of 1 base from V and 3 bases from J, the junction contained 4 bases not matched to a gene. The CDR3 extends over 15 amino acids. The CDR3 is CASSQAGTGFYEQYF. The CDR3 bases are TGCGCCAGCAGCCAAGCGGGGACAGGGTTCTACGAGCAGTACTTC.

The chain uses TRBV9 and TRBJ2-1; D is ambiguous. The V end was cut by 0 bases, the J end by 0 bases, with 16 bases between. Germline-derived CDR1 and CDR2 are SGDLS and YYNGEE. The CDR3 contains 18 residues. CDR3 in amino acids: CASSVELKVVSSYNEQFF. The CDR3 DNA reads TGTGCCAGCAGCGTAGAACTCAAGGTAGTAAGCTCCTACAATGAGCAGTTCTTC.

The genes are TRBV13 and TRBJ2-5; either TRBD1 or TRBD2 may supply D (5 bases each). The DNA matches TRBJ2-7 better at its end, which makes the J call doubtful. The CDR3 has 17 residues. Germline lookup yields CDR1 PRHDT and CDR2 FYEKMQ (reference sequence). The DNA for the CDR3 is TGTGCCAGCAGCTTAGATGCCGGCGGGCTAGGGGACCACGAGCAGTACTTC. It codes for CASSLDAGGLGDHEQYF.

The chain has TRBV10-3 and TRBJ2-5, with 10 bases lining up with TRBD2. Gene TRBJ2-7 matches the end of the DNA better, so the J call may be wrong. Germline CDR1 is ENHRY and CDR2 is SYGVKD. The CDR3 has 13 residues. CDR3 DNA: TGTGCCATCTTGGCTAGCGGGAGTTACGAGCAGTACTTC. Translating it yields CAILASGSYEQYF.

The sample holds a few counts of this clonotype. The CDR3 loop reads CSVGFRWGPYEQYF. CDR3 nucleotides: TGCAGCGTTGGTTTTCGATGGGGGCCCTACGAGCAGTACTTC. This sequence joins TRBV29-1 and TRBJ2-7; a weak D match, TRBD1 (6 bases). V lost 4 bases to trimming and J lost 2 bases, with 15 bases between them. This CDR3 has 14 residues. Germline CDR1 and CDR2: SQVTM and ANQGSEA.